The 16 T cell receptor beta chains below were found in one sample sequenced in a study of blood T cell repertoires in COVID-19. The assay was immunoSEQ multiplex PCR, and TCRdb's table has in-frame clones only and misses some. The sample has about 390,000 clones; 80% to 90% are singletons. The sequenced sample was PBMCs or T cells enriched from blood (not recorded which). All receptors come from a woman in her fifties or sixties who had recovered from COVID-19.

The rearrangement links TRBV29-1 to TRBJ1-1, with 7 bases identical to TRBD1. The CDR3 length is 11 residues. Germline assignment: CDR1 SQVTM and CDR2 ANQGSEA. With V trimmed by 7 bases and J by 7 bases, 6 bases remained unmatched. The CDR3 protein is CSANRGNEAFF. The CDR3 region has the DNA TGCAGCGCAAACAGGGGAAATGAAGCTTTCTTT.

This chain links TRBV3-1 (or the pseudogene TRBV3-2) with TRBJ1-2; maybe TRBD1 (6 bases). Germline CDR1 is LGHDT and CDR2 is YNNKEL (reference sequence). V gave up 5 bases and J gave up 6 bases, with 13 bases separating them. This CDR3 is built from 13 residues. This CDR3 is CASSTRTDHGYTF. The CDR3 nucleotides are TGTGCCAGCAGCACCCGGACAGACCATGGCTACACCTTC.

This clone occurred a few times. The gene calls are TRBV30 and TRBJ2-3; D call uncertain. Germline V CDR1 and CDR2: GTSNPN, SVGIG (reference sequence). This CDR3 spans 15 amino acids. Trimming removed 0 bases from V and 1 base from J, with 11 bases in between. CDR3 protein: CAWSVGHARTDTQYF. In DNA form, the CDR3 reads TGTGCCTGGAGTGTGGGCCACGCACGCACAGATACGCAGTATTTT.

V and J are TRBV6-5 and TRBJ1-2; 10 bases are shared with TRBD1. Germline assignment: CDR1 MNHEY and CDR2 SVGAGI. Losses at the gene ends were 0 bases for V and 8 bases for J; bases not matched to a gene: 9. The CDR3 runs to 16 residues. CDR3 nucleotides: TGTGCCAGCAGTTACTCTGGAAGGACAGGGGGTATGGGCTACACCTTC. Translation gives CASSYSGRTGGMGYTF.

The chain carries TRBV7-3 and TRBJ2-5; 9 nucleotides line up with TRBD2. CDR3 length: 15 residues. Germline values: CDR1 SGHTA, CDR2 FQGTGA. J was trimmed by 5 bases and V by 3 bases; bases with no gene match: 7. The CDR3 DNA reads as TGTGCCAGCAGCTTGAGAGGACTAGCGCGCGAGACCCAGTACTTC. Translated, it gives CASSLRGLARETQYF.

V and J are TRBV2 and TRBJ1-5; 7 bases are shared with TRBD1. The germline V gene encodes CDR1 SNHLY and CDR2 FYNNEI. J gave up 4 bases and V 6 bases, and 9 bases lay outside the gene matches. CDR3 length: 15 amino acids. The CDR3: CASSLTPGGNQPQHF. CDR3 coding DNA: TGTGCCAGCAGCCTTACCCCAGGGGGAAATCAGCCCCAGCATTTT.

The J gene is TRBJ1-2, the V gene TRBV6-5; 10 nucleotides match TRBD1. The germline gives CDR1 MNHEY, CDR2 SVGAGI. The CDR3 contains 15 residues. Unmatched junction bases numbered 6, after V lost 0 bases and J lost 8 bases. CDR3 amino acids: CASSYSTTGGRGYTF. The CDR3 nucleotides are TGTGCCAGCAGTTACTCGACGACAGGGGGCCGCGGCTACACCTTC.

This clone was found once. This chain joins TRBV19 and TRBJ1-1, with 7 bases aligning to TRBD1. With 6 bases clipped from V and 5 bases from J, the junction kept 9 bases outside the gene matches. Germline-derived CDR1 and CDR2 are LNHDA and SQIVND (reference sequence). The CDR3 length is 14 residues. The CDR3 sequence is CASSQAGGGTEAFF. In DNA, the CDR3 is TGTGCCAGTAGCCAGGCAGGGGGAGGTACTGAAGCTTTCTTT.

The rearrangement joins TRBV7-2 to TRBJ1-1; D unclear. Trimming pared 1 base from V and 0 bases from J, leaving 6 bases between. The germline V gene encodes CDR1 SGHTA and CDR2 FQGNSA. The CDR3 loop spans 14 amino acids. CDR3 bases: TGTGCCAGCAGCTTAGTACAAATGAACACTGAAGCTTTCTTT. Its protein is CASSLVQMNTEAFF.

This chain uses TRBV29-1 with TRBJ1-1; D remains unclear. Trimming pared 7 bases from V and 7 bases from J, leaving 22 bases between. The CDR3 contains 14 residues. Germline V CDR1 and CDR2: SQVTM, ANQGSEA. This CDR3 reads CSARGAMSGVEAFF. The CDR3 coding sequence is TGCAGCGCACGGGGTGCAATGTCGGGCGTTGAAGCTTTCTTT.

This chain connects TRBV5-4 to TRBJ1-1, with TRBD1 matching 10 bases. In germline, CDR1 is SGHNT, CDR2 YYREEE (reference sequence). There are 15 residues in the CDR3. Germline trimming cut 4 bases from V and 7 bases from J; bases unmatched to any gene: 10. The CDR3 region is CASSLSGTGALEAFF. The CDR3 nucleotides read TGTGCCAGCAGCCTGTCCGGGACAGGGGCACTTGAAGCTTTCTTT.

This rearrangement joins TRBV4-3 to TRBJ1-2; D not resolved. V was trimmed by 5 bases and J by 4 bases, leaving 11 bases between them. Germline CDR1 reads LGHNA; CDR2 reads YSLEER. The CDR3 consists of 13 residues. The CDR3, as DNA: TGCGCCAGCAGCGAGGGTTTGGGCTATGGCTACACCTTC. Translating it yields CASSEGLGYGYTF.

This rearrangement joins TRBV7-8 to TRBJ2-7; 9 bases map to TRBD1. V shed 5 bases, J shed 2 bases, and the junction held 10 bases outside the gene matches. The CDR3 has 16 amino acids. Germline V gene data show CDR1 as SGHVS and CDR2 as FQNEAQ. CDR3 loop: CASSPETGQGTYEQYF. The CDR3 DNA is TGTGCCAGCAGCCCGGAAACGGGACAGGGAACCTACGAGCAGTACTTC.

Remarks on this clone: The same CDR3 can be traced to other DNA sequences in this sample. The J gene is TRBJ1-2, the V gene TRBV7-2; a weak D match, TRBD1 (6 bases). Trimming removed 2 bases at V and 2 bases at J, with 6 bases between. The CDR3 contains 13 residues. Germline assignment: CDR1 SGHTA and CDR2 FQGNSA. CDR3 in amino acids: CASSLQGNYGYTF. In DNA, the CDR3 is TGTGCCAGCAGCTTACAGGGGAACTATGGCTACACCTTC.

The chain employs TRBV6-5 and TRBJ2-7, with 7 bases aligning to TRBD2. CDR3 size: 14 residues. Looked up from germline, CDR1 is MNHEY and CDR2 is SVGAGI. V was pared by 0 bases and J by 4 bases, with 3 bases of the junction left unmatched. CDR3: CASSYSAGVYEQYF. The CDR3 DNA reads TGTGCCAGCAGTTACTCGGCGGGGGTGTACGAGCAGTACTTC.

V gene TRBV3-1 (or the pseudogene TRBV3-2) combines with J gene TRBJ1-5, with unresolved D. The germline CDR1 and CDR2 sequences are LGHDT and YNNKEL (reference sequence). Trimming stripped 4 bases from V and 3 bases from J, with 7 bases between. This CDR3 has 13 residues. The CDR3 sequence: CASSRNSNQPQHF. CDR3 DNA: TGTGCCAGCAGCCGTAACTCCAATCAGCCCCAGCATTTT.